This T cell receptor (beta chain) was sequenced during a study of blood T cells in healthy people across ages. Overall study results and limits: A strong correlation was found between TCR beta diversity and the percentage of naive T cells. Older age coincided with a roughly linear decline in TCR beta diversity per million T cells.

There are a few counts of this clonotype. The antigen is not known. V was clipped by 4 bases and J by 0 bases, with 8 bases between them. Germline V gives CDR1 SGHTA, CDR2 FQGNSA. This CDR3 contains 14 residues. Primed by a sample-barcoded 5' primer and a J-beta primer mix, a second PCR proceeded for roughly 6 to 12 cycles. One entry per CDR3 protein results from TCRdb running MiXCR on the 5' RACE reads. This table holds some 1.4 million distinct CDR3 sequences, around 39% found once. This receptor was taken from a young woman in good health. This sequence joins TRBV7-2 and TRBJ2-3; D may correspond to TRBD1 or TRBD2 (5 bases each). Material: blood. This CDR3 is CASSSRESTDTQYF. In DNA form, the CDR3 reads TGTGCCAGCAGCTCCAGGGAGAGCACAGATACGCAGTATTTT.